Following are 10 T cell receptor beta chains from one sample sequenced in a study of blood T cell repertoires in COVID-19. Libraries were prepared by immunoSEQ multiplex PCR; TCRdb keeps only in-frame clonotypes and omits some of them. The table records approximately 180,000 clones, 80% to 85% of them present only once. Sequencing used peripheral blood. These receptors originate from a woman aged 40 to 50 with COVID-19, enrolled during active disease.

The chain recombines TRBV7-8 with TRBJ1-5; D possibly corresponds to TRBD1 (6 bases). The CDR3 is made up of 16 amino acids. V lost 5 bases, J lost 0 bases, and 14 bases lay in between. The germline V gene encodes CDR1 SGHVS and CDR2 FQNEAQ. The CDR3 loop is CASSPGTGYSNQPQHF. The DNA of the CDR3 is TGTGCCAGCAGCCCAGGAACAGGGTATAGCAATCAGCCCCAGCATTTT.

This chain connects TRBV28 to TRBJ1-2; perhaps TRBD1 as D (5 bases). Germline CDR1 is MDHEN and CDR2 is SYDVKM. This CDR3 contains 14 residues. The V gene lost 6 bases and the J gene lost 2 bases, with 13 bases spanning the gap. The CDR3 is CASRPQGPNYGYTF. The DNA of the CDR3 is TGTGCCAGCAGACCCCAGGGCCCCAACTATGGCTACACCTTC.

The chain is built from TRBV12-3 or TRBV12-4 and TRBJ2-1; D is uncertain. The CDR3 runs 11 residues. V lost 3 bases and J lost 9, with 6 bases in between. In DNA form, the CDR3 reads TGTGCCAGCAGTTTCTTGAGTGAGCAGTTCTTC. Protein product: CASSFLSEQFF.

The chain joins TRBV27 to TRBJ2-7; D not resolved. In germline, CDR1 is MNHEY, CDR2 SMNVEV (reference sequence). V was cut by 7 bases and J by 0 bases, with 4 bases left in between. CDR3 length equals 11 residues. For the CDR3, the DNA is TGTGCCAGCACCAACTCCTACGAGCAGTACTTC. It is translated as CASTNSYEQYF.

The rearrangement links TRBV6-6 to TRBJ2-5; 10 bases agree with TRBD2. The germline gives CDR1 MNHNY, CDR2 SVGAGI (reference sequence). The trim removed 6 bases at V and 5 bases at J, leaving 15 bases unmatched. The CDR3 length is 17 residues. The CDR3 protein is CASSRGLAARGYETQYF. Here the CDR3 DNA reads TGTGCCAGCAGCCGAGGACTAGCGGCGAGAGGGTATGAGACCCAGTACTTC.

This rearrangement joins TRBV6-5 to TRBJ1-2; the D is unclear. Germline V gives CDR1 MNHEY, CDR2 SVGAGI. This CDR3 has 12 amino acids. V lost 6 bases to trimming and J lost 5 bases, with 10 bases between them. As DNA, the CDR3 is TGTGCCAGCAGGTCAGGAACGTATGGCTACACCTTC. This encodes CASRSGTYGYTF.

The chain has TRBV10-3 and TRBJ2-3, with TRBD1 as a possible D gene (5 bases). V gave up 6 bases and J gave up 0 bases, with 13 bases separating them. Germline V gene sequence: CDR1 ENHRY, CDR2 SYGVKD. The CDR3 contains 15 residues. CDR3 sequence: CAISQTGTSTDTQYF. Here the CDR3 DNA reads TGTGCCATCAGCCAAACAGGTACTAGCACAGATACGCAGTATTTT.

The V call is TRBV7-8, the J call TRBJ1-2; D is possibly TRBD1 (6 bases). This CDR3 contains 18 residues. Trimming stripped 3 bases from V and 4 bases from J, with 24 bases between. CDR1 and CDR2 (germline): SGHVS, FQNEAQ. The CDR3 here is CASSLSPTGDPEFYGYTF. The DNA for the CDR3 is TGTGCCAGCAGCTTGAGCCCGACAGGAGATCCCGAGTTCTATGGCTACACCTTC.

The chain uses TRBV6-5 and TRBJ2-4; 7 bases map to TRBD1. The CDR3 covers 15 residues. V was pared by 8 bases and J by 0 bases, with 7 bases of the junction left unmatched. Germline lookup yields CDR1 MNHEY and CDR2 SVGAGI. CDR3 DNA: TGTGCCAGCGCAGGACAGGTCATAGCCAAAAACATTCAGTACTTC. This encodes CASAGQVIAKNIQYF.

The genes are TRBV28 and TRBJ1-5, with D hard to call. Germline V lookup: CDR1 MDHEN, CDR2 SYDVKM. The V end lost 10 bases, the J end lost 11 bases, and 21 bases lay between the germline ends. The CDR3 sequence is 13 residues long. The CDR3 sequence: CATDLSLRVAQHF. The CDR3 coding sequence is TGTGCCACCGACCTCTCCCTCCGGGTGGCCCAGCATTTT.